These 19 T cell receptor beta chains originate from one sample sequenced in a study of cytomegalovirus exposure and HLA in healthy donors. With 60 Vbeta and 13 Jbeta primers, the PCR was carried out. Profiling relied on immunoSEQ multiplex PCR, and the TCRdb table lists in-frame clones only, not all of them. The sample records around 170,000 clones, less than 90% being singletons. The sequenced material came from PBMCs. Receptors originate from a girl aged 5 to 17 in good health and CMV-seropositive.

The V and J genes are TRBV6-5 and TRBJ2-5; a possible D gene is TRBD2 (5 bases). Per the germline V gene, CDR1 is MNHEY and CDR2 is SVGAGI. This CDR3 has 15 residues. V was shortened by 0 bases and J by 0 bases, with 8 bases between the two germline ends. The CDR3 is CASSYSSVYQETQYF. The CDR3, as DNA: TGTGCCAGCAGTTACTCTAGCGTTTACCAAGAGACCCAGTACTTC.

The rearrangement uses TRBV4-2 and TRBJ2-5; 13 nucleotides align to TRBD2. The CDR3 loop spans 17 amino acids. Germline CDR1 is LGHNA and CDR2 is YNFKEQ. V was pared by 4 bases and J by 5 bases, with 10 bases of the junction left unmatched. The CDR3 bases are TGTGCCAGCAGCCCTGGGGGGACTAGCGGGGTGGGGGAGACCCAGTACTTC. The encoded protein is CASSPGGTSGVGETQYF.

The chain links TRBV5-1 to TRBJ2-3; possible D gene TRBD1, 5 bases. V was shortened by 6 bases and J by 4 bases, with 12 bases between the two germline ends. CDR1 and CDR2 from the germline V gene are SGHRS and YFSETQ. The CDR3 consists of 13 residues. CDR3 DNA: TGCGCCAGCAACGTAGGGGTAGCAGATACGCAGTATTTT. Protein: CASNVGVADTQYF.

The chain is built from TRBV29-1 and TRBJ2-5, with D uncertain. The CDR3 runs to 14 residues. CDR1 and CDR2 (germline): SQVTM, ANQGSEA. Trimming pared 4 bases from V and 0 bases from J, leaving 12 bases between. This CDR3 is CSVVSDWYQETQYF. CDR3 DNA: TGCAGCGTTGTCTCCGACTGGTACCAAGAGACCCAGTACTTC.

CDR3 nucleotide sequence: TGTGCCAGCAGCTCCGGACTAGGCGGGTACGAGCAGTACTTC. This codes for CASSSGLGGYEQYF. This chain joins TRBV7-6 and TRBJ2-7; 7 nucleotides match TRBD2. V trimming: 4 bases; J trimming: 4 bases; junction bases outside the gene matches: 7. The germline gives CDR1 SGHVS, CDR2 FNYEAQ. This CDR3 contains 14 residues.

The sample holds a few counts of this clone. This chain links TRBV18 with TRBJ2-7; 8 nucleotides line up with TRBD1. Losses at the gene ends were 3 bases for V and 5 bases for J; bases not matched to a gene: 6. The CDR3 contains 14 residues. Germline assignment: CDR1 KGHSH and CDR2 LQKENI. The CDR3 bases are TGTGCCAGCTCACCGGACAGGGCTGGAGACGAGCAGTACTTC. It is translated as CASSPDRAGDEQYF.

This chain uses TRBV6-5 with TRBJ2-1; D is uncertain. The CDR3 totals 15 residues. V lost 5 bases and J lost 0, with 11 bases in between. The germline gives CDR1 MNHEY, CDR2 SVGAGI. The CDR3 region is CASSMTLSSYNEQFF. CDR3 nucleotide sequence: TGTGCCAGCAGTATGACTCTGAGCTCCTACAATGAGCAGTTCTTC.

This sequence joins TRBV19 and TRBJ2-7; D perhaps matches TRBD1 (6 bases). Germline V gives CDR1 LNHDA, CDR2 SQIVND (reference sequence). V dropped 1 base and J dropped 0 bases, with 13 bases sitting between them. The CDR3 is 16 residues long. Here the CDR3 DNA reads TGTGCCAGTAGTATAGCCCCAGGGGCTATCTCCTACGAGCAGTACTTC. Its translation is CASSIAPGAISYEQYF. The full variable domain, in which reference TRBV19 and TRBJ2-7 provide the parts outside the CDR3, is DGGITQSPKYLFRKEGQNVTLSCEQNLNHDAMYWYRQDPGQGLRLIYYSQIVNDFQKGDIAEGYSVSREKKESFPLTVTSAQKNPTAFYLCASSIAPGAISYEQYFGPGTRLTVT.

V and J are TRBV11-3 and TRBJ2-1; 10 positions agree with TRBD2. Germline lookup yields CDR1 SGHNT and CDR2 YENEEA. The junction had 7 bases not matched to a gene; V was cut back by 2 bases and J by 3 bases. The CDR3 totals 17 residues. CDR3 residues: CASSLNLLAGVYNEQFF. The CDR3 DNA reads TGTGCCAGCAGCTTAAACCTCCTAGCGGGAGTCTACAATGAGCAGTTCTTC.

The rearrangement joins TRBV19 to TRBJ1-4; D is unresolved. Germline V lookup: CDR1 LNHDA, CDR2 SQIVND (reference sequence). The V end lost 8 bases, the J end lost 5 bases, and 18 bases lay between the germline ends. This CDR3 is 15 amino acids long. CDR3 bases: TGTGCCAGTCAGCACCTGGCGGCGCAGAATGAAAAACTGTTTTTT. Protein product: CASQHLAAQNEKLFF.

The V call is TRBV19, the J call TRBJ1-3, with a weak D call TRBD1 (5 bases). The CDR3 runs to 15 residues. Trimming cost V 5 bases and J 0 bases, with 11 bases left between them. CDR1 and CDR2 from the germline V gene are LNHDA and SQIVND (reference sequence). Here the CDR3 reads CASSGGSNSGNTIYF. Written as DNA, the CDR3 is TGTGCCAGTAGTGGGGGGAGTAACTCTGGAAACACCATATATTTT. The whole variable domain, remainder taken from reference TRBV19 and TRBJ1-3, is DGGITQSPKYLFRKEGQNVTLSCEQNLNHDAMYWYRQDPGQGLRLIYYSQIVNDFQKGDIAEGYSVSREKKESFPLTVTSAQKNPTAFYLCASSGGSNSGNTIYFGEGSWLTVV.

J is TRBJ1-4 and V is TRBV30; D is ambiguous. Germline loops: CDR1 GTSNPN, CDR2 SVGIG (reference sequence). V was trimmed by 5 bases and J by 3 bases, leaving 13 bases between them. The CDR3 has 14 amino acids. The CDR3 spells CAWPVDTSNEKLFF. The DNA of the CDR3 is TGTGCCTGGCCGGTTGACACCTCTAATGAAAAACTGTTTTTT.

The chain uses TRBV5-1 and TRBJ2-1; D possibly corresponds to TRBD2 (6 bases). The germline gives CDR1 SGHRS, CDR2 YFSETQ. This CDR3 region has 16 residues. Trimming took off 3 bases at V and 11 bases at J, with 24 bases between the two ends. The CDR3 here is CASSSSIWDSGTQQFF. In DNA form, the CDR3 reads TGCGCCAGCAGCTCCTCCATTTGGGACTCCGGGACCCAGCAGTTCTTC.

The J gene is TRBJ2-1, the V gene TRBV12-5; TRBD2 matches at 15 bases. The CDR3 is 16 residues long. CDR1 and CDR2 from the germline V gene are LGHNT and FRNRAP. V lost 6 bases to trimming and J lost 9 bases; unmatched junction nucleotides: 9. The CDR3 DNA reads as TGTGCTAGTGGCCCCTATGGACTAGCGGGAGGGGGTGAGCAGTTCTTC. Amino acids: CASGPYGLAGGGEQFF.

The sample holds a few counts of this clone. The rearrangement uses TRBV30 and TRBJ1-3; tentative D call: TRBD1 (5 bases). V lost 1 base and J lost 0, with 13 bases in between. This CDR3 has 16 amino acids. Germline CDR1 and CDR2: GTSNPN and SVGIG (reference sequence). The CDR3 loop reads CAWSGRWGLSGNTIYF. The CDR3 DNA follows: TGTGCCTGGAGTGGTCGTTGGGGACTCTCTGGAAACACCATATATTTT.

This chain uses TRBV25-1 with TRBJ2-1; no clear D. V was pared by 5 bases and J by 7 bases, with 12 bases between. The germline V gene encodes CDR1 MGHDK and CDR2 SYGVNS. The CDR3 has 13 amino acids. This CDR3 is CASSSGFLNEQFF. The CDR3 DNA reads as TGTGCCAGCAGTTCCGGTTTCCTTAATGAGCAGTTCTTC.

The chain combines TRBV4-3 with TRBJ2-1; D is unresolved. CDR3 size: 15 residues. Trimming pared 0 bases from V and 5 bases from J, leaving 11 bases between. Germline-derived CDR1 and CDR2 are LGHNA and YSLEER. CDR3 sequence reads: CASSQDLLNNNEQFF. CDR3 nucleotides: TGCGCCAGCAGCCAAGATTTACTTAATAACAATGAGCAGTTCTTC.

CDR3 loop: CASSADNSYEQYF. CDR3 in DNA: TGTGCCAGCTCTGCGGATAACTCCTACGAGCAGTACTTC. This chain uses TRBV6-5 with TRBJ2-7, with D hard to call. CDR1 is MNHEY, CDR2 SVGAGI, per germline. The CDR3 has 13 residues. Trimming cost V 8 bases and J 0 bases, with 11 bases left between them.

The count of this clone is one. The CDR3: CAWAGTGPSYEQYF. The CDR3, as DNA: TGTGCCTGGGCCGGGACAGGGCCCTCCTACGAGCAGTACTTC. This chain connects TRBV30 to TRBJ2-7, with 9 nucleotides matching TRBD1. This CDR3 comprises 14 residues. Looked up from germline, CDR1 is GTSNPN and CDR2 is SVGIG (reference sequence). V was pared by 5 bases and J by 0 bases, with 5 bases of the junction left unmatched.